Shown below are 18 T cell receptor beta chains from a single sample sequenced in a study of blood T cell repertoires in COVID-19. The repertoire was sequenced with immunoSEQ multiplex PCR; TCRdb's copy has only in-frame clones and lacks some. Among 400,000 to 450,000 clones, roughly 87% were seen once, and the ten largest hold about 0.57%. The specimen sequenced was PBMCs or T cells enriched from blood (not recorded which). The receptors stem from a man aged 18-30 years who had recovered from COVID-19.

The V call is TRBV19, the J call TRBJ1-3; 7 bases align to TRBD1. Per the germline V gene, CDR1 is LNHDA and CDR2 is SQIVND (reference sequence). This CDR3 has 16 amino acids. Trimming cost V 4 bases and J 0 bases; bases outside gene matches: 6. CDR3 amino acids: CASSTDRLNSGNTIYF. The DNA of the CDR3 is TGTGCCAGTAGTACGGACAGGTTAAACTCTGGAAACACCATATATTTT.

The rearrangement joins TRBV29-1 to TRBJ2-1; 7 nucleotides line up with TRBD1. Germline CDR1 and CDR2: SQVTM and ANQGSEA. This CDR3 is 16 amino acids long. Losses at the gene ends were 6 bases for V and 6 bases for J; bases not matched to a gene: 17. CDR3 region: CSVVATTGVIGNEQFF. The CDR3 nucleotides read TGCAGCGTCGTCGCAACTACAGGGGTCATTGGCAATGAGCAGTTCTTC.

The rearrangement links TRBV15 to TRBJ1-5; D gene ambiguous. Germline CDR1 and CDR2: LNHNV and YYDKDF (reference sequence). Between the trimmed V and J ends, which lost 6 bases and 0 bases, there was a span of 18 bases. The CDR3 has 17 residues. The CDR3 DNA follows: TGTGCCACCAGTCCGCGTGTTGGTTCGAATAGCAATCAGCCCCAGCATTTT. It codes for CATSPRVGSNSNQPQHF. The variable domain in full, completed from reference TRBV15 and TRBJ1-5, reads DAMVIQNPRYQVTQFGKPVTLSCSQTLNHNVMYWYQQKSSQAPKLLFHYYDKDFNNEADTPDNFQSRRPNTSFCFLDIRSPGLGDTAMYLCATSPRVGSNSNQPQHFGDGTRLSIL.

With respect to this clone: Compared with germline, one end of the junction differs, possibly owing to a read error. V and J are TRBV6-5 and TRBJ1-2; no definite D call. Germline assignment: CDR1 MNHEY and CDR2 SVGAGI. There are 13 residues in the CDR3. The CDR3 loop reads CASSYEVASARNF. The CDR3 nucleotides are TGTGCCAGCAGTTACGAGGTCGCGTCAGCGAGAAACTTC.

The chain employs TRBV6-5 and TRBJ2-2, with D possibly TRBD1 on 5 matching bases. There are 15 residues in the CDR3. The germline V gene encodes CDR1 MNHEY and CDR2 SVGAGI. Trimming left V 2 bases short and J 0 bases short, with 7 bases between. CDR3 in amino acids: CASSYKGSNTGELFF. The DNA for the CDR3 is TGTGCCAGCAGTTACAAGGGGTCGAACACCGGGGAGCTGTTTTTT.

V is TRBV2 and J is TRBJ1-4; 8 bases line up with TRBD1. After removal of 6 bases from V and 7 bases from J, the junction contained 1 base not matched to a gene. From germline, CDR1 is SNHLY and CDR2 FYNNEI. The CDR3 covers 12 residues. For the CDR3, the DNA is TGTGCCAGCAGACAGGGGGTTGAAAAACTGTTTTTT. Amino acids: CASRQGVEKLFF. Looking up the rest from reference TRBV2 and TRBJ1-4 gives the full variable domain: EPEVTQTPSHQVTQMGQEVILRCVPISNHLYFYWYRQILGQKVEFLVSFYNNEISEKSEIFDDQFSVERPDGSNFTLKIRSTKLEDSAMYFCASRQGVEKLFFGSGTQLSVL.

The gene calls are TRBV7-9 and TRBJ1-5, with TRBD1 matching over 8 bases. Germline V gene lookup returns CDR1 SEHNR and CDR2 FQNEAQ (reference sequence). This CDR3 has 14 residues. V trimming: 5 bases; J trimming: 5 bases; junction bases outside the gene matches: 5. CDR3 nucleotide sequence: TGTGCCAGCAGCCCCGGACAGGGAGATCAGCCCCAGCATTTT. Protein product: CASSPGQGDQPQHF.

This clone was detected only a few times. This chain links TRBV21-1 with TRBJ1-5; TRBD1 was called by the table and not checked on the DNA. TRBV21-1 is a known pseudogene. This CDR3 spans 18 amino acids. CDR3 DNA sequence: TGTGCCAGCCCCCAACACAGGAGCGTTTATAATAGCAATCAGCCCCAGCATTTT. Translation: CASPQHRSVYNSNQPQHF.

The chain recombines TRBV5-6 with TRBJ2-3, with 7 bases aligning to TRBD2. The CDR3 extends over 16 amino acids. The junction had 15 bases not matched to a gene; V was cut back by 6 bases and J by 5 bases. The germline V gene encodes CDR1 SGHDT and CDR2 YYEEEE. The CDR3 sequence is CASNLALAGAQDTQYF. CDR3 nucleotide sequence: TGTGCCAGCAACCTGGCCCTTGCGGGAGCCCAAGATACGCAGTATTTT.

A single count supports this clone. This rearrangement joins TRBV20-1 to TRBJ2-7; 7 bases map to TRBD1. Germline CDR1 is DFQATT and CDR2 is SNEGSKA (reference sequence). V dropped 8 bases and J dropped 5; count of bases not matched to a gene: 6. This CDR3 comprises 11 residues. The CDR3 is CSQSTGDEQYF. CDR3 bases: TGCAGTCAGTCTACAGGGGACGAGCAGTACTTC.

As regards this clone: This specimen includes other DNA sequences encoding the same CDR3. This sequence joins TRBV10-3 and TRBJ2-7; 8 bases align to TRBD2. The CDR3 runs 13 residues. From germline, CDR1 is ENHRY and CDR2 SYGVKD. Trimming at V came to 6 bases and at J to 4 bases, leaving 5 bases not matched to a gene. The chain's CDR3 is CAIRSSGSYEQYF. In DNA form, the CDR3 reads TGTGCCATCAGATCCAGCGGGAGTTACGAGCAGTACTTC.

The chain couples TRBV2 to TRBJ1-4; D might be TRBD1 (5 bases). V dropped 6 bases and J dropped 2 bases, with 7 bases sitting between them. The V gene's germline CDR1 is SNHLY and CDR2 FYNNEI. The CDR3 consists of 13 residues. The CDR3 coding sequence is TGTGCCAGCAGGCGGGGCACTAATGAAAAACTGTTTTTT. The encoded protein is CASRRGTNEKLFF. The entire variable domain, with the rest obtained from reference TRBV2 and TRBJ1-4, is as follows: EPEVTQTPSHQVTQMGQEVILRCVPISNHLYFYWYRQILGQKVEFLVSFYNNEISEKSEIFDDQFSVERPDGSNFTLKIRSTKLEDSAMYFCASRRGTNEKLFFGSGTQLSVL.

This chain connects TRBV6-5 to TRBJ2-1, with D hard to call. The CDR3 runs 13 residues. Germline V gene sequence: CDR1 MNHEY, CDR2 SVGAGI. The ends were cut back, 7 bases at V and 10 bases at J, with 17 bases in the middle. DNA of the CDR3: TGTGCCAGCACCTCAGGTCCCGCCGGCGAGCAGTTCTTC. Translated: CASTSGPAGEQFF.

The rearrangement links TRBV4-2 to TRBJ1-4; no firm D call. Germline CDR1 reads LGHNA; CDR2 reads YNFKEQ. The CDR3 totals 16 residues. V lost 4 bases to trimming and J lost 7 bases, with 19 bases between them. The CDR3 here is CASSLNPGRGGEKLFF. Written as DNA, the CDR3 is TGTGCCAGCAGCCTAAACCCGGGCCGGGGTGGTGAAAAACTGTTTTTT.

This clone was observed a few times. V and J are TRBV6-6 and TRBJ2-7, with 10 bases that match TRBD1. Germline V lookup: CDR1 MNHNY, CDR2 SVGAGI (reference sequence). V shed 11 bases and J 2 bases; nucleotides not matched to a gene: 9. The CDR3 runs to 14 residues. CDR3 sequence (DNA): TGTGCCGCCAGACCGGGACAGGGGCCCTACGAGCAGTACTTC. It yields the protein CAARPGQGPYEQYF.

The chain couples TRBV28 to TRBJ1-5; 10 nucleotides match TRBD1. The CDR3 runs to 15 residues. Trimming at V came to 5 bases and at J to 5 bases, leaving 6 bases not matched to a gene. The V gene's germline CDR1 is MDHEN and CDR2 SYDVKM. The CDR3 nucleotides are TGTGCCAGCAGTGCAAAGGGGACAGGGGATCAGCCCCAGCATTTT. Residues: CASSAKGTGDQPQHF.

The V gene is TRBV2, the J gene TRBJ1-4; D remains unclear. CDR1 is SNHLY and CDR2 is FYNNEI in the germline V gene. The CDR3 is 15 residues long. V dropped 6 bases and J dropped 8 bases, with 19 bases sitting between them. In nucleotides, the CDR3 is TGTGCCAGCAGAGTCGGACGGCTTGGAGGGGAAAAACTGTTTTTT. It translates to CASRVGRLGGEKLFF.

The chain combines TRBV11-3 with TRBJ1-3; D is possibly TRBD1 (5 bases). Per the germline V gene, CDR1 is SGHNT and CDR2 is YENEEA. The CDR3 extends over 14 amino acids. V gave up 3 bases and J gave up 0 bases, with 6 bases separating them. The CDR3 is CASSFRASGNTIYF. CDR3 coding DNA: TGTGCCAGCAGCTTCAGGGCCTCTGGAAACACCATATATTTT.